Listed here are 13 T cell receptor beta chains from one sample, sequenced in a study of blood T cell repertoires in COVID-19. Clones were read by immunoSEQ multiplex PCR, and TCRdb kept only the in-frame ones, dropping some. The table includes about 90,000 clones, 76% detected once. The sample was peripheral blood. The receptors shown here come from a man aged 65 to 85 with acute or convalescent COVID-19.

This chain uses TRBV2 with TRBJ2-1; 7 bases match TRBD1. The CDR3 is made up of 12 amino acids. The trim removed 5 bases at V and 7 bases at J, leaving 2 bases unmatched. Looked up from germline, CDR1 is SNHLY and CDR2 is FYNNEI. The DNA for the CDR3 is TGTGCCAGCAGTTACAGGGGAAATGAGCAGTTCTTC. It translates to CASSYRGNEQFF.

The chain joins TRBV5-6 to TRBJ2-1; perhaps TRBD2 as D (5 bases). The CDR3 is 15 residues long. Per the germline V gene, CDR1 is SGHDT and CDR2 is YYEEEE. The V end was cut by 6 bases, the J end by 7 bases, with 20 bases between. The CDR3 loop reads CASTEGPYALNEQFF. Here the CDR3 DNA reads TGTGCCAGCACTGAGGGCCCTTACGCGTTGAATGAGCAGTTCTTC.

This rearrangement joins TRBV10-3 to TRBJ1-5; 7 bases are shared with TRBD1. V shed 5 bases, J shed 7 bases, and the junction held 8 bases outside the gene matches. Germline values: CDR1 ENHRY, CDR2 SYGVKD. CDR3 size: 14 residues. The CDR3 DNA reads TGTGCCATCAGTCAGGACAGGCCACCCCAGCCCCAGCATTTT. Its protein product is CAISQDRPPQPQHF.

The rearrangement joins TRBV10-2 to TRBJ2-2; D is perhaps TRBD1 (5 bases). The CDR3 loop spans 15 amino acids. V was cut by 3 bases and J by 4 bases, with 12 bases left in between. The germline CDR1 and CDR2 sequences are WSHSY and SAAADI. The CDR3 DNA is TGCGCCAGCAGTGACCCATCACAGGCCACCGGGGAGCTGTTTTTT. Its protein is CASSDPSQATGELFF.

CDR3 loop: CASSLRQGTEQYF. The CDR3 region has the DNA TGTGCCAGTAGTTTACGACAGGGAACCGAGCAGTACTTC. The rearrangement uses TRBV19 and TRBJ2-7; 7 bases match TRBD1. The V segment lost 5 bases and the J segment 6 bases; nucleotides outside the gene matches: 7. Germline V gene lookup returns CDR1 LNHDA and CDR2 SQIVND (reference sequence). The CDR3 sequence is 13 residues long.

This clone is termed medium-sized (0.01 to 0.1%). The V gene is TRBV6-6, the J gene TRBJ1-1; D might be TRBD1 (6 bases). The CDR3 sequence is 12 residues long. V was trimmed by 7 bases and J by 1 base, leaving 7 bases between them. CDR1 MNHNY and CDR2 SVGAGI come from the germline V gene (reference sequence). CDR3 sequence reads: CASTQGNTEAFF. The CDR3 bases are TGTGCCAGCACACAGGGGAACACTGAAGCTTTCTTT.

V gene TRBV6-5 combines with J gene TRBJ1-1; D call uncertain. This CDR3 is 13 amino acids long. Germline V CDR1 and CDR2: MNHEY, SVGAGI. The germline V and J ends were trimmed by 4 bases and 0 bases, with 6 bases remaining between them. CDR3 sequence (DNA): TGTGCCAGCAGTTCCGGGTTGAACACTGAAGCTTTCTTT. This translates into CASSSGLNTEAFF.

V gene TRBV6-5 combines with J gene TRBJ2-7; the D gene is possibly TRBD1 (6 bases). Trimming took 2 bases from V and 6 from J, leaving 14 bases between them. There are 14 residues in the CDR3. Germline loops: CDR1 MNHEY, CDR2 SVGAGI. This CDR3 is CASSYADRLGEQYF. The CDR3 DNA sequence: TGTGCCAGCAGTTACGCCGACAGGTTAGGCGAGCAGTACTTC.

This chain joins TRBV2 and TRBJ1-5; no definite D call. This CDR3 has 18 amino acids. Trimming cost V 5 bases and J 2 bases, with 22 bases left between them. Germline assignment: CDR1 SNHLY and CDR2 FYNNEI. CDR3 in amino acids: CASSKIGPSGGGNQPQHF. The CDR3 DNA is TGTGCCAGCAGTAAGATAGGACCGTCAGGCGGGGGCAATCAGCCCCAGCATTTT.

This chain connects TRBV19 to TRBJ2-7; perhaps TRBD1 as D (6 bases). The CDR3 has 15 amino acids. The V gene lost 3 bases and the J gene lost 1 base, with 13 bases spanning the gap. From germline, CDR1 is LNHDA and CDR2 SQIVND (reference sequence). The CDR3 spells CASSMGHGTSYEQYV. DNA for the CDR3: TGTGCCAGTAGTATGGGACATGGTACGTCCTACGAGCAGTACGTC.

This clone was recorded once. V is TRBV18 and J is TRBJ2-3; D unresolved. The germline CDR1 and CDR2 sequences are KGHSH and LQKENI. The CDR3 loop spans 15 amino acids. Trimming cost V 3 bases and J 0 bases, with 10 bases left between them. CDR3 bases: TGTGCCAGCTCACCCAGGTTATTAAGCACAGATACGCAGTATTTT. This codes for CASSPRLLSTDTQYF.

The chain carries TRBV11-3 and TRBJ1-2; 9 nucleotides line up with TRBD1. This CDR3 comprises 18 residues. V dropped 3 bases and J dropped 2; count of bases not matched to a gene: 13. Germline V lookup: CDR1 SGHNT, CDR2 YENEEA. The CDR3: CASSFPRTGGSLNYGYTF. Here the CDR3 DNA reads TGTGCCAGCAGCTTCCCTCGAACAGGGGGCTCGTTAAACTATGGCTACACCTTC.

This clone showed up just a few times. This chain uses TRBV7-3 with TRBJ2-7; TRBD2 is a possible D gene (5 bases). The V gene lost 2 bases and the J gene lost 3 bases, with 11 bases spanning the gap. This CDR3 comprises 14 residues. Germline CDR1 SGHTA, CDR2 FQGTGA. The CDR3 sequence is CASSLRGNGYEQYF. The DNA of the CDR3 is TGTGCCAGCAGCTTACGAGGGAACGGCTACGAGCAGTACTTC.